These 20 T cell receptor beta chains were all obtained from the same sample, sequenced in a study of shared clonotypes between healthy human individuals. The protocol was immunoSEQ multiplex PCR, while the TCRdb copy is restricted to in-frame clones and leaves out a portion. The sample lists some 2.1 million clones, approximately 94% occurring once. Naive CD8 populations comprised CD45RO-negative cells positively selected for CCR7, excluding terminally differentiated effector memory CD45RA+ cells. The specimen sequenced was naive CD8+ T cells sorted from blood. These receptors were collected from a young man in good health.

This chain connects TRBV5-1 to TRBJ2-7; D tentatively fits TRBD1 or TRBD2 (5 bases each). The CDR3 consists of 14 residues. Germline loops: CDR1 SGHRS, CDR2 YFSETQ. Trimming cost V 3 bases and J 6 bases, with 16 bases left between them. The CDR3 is CASSSLGRDAEQYF. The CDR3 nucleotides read TGCGCCAGCAGCTCGCTAGGCAGGGACGCCGAGCAGTACTTC.

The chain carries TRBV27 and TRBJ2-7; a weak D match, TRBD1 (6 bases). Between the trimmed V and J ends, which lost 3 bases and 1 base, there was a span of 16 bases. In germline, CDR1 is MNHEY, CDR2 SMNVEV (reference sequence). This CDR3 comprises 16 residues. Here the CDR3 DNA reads TGTGCCAGCAGTTTTTCCTCCGGACAGAAGTCCTACGAGCAGTACTTC. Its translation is CASSFSSGQKSYEQYF.

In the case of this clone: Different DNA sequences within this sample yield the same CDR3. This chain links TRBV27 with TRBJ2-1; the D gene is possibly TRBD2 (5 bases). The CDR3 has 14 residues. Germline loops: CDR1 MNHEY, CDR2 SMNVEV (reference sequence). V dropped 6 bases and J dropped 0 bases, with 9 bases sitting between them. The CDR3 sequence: CASRYRGSYNEQFF. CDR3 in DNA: TGTGCCAGCAGATATCGGGGCTCCTACAATGAGCAGTTCTTC.

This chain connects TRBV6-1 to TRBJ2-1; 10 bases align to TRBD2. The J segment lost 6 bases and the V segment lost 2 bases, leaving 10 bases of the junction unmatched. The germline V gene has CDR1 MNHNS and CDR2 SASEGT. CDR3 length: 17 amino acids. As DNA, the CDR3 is TGTGCCAGCAGTGAATTGAAGGGACTAGCGCCCTTCAATGAGCAGTTCTTC. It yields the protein CASSELKGLAPFNEQFF.

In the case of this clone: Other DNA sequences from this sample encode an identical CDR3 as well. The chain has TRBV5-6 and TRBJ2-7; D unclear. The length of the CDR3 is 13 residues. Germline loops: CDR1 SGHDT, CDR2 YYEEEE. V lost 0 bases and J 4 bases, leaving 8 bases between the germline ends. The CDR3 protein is CASSLGSLYEQYF. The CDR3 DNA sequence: TGTGCCAGCAGCTTGGGGTCTTTATACGAGCAGTACTTC.

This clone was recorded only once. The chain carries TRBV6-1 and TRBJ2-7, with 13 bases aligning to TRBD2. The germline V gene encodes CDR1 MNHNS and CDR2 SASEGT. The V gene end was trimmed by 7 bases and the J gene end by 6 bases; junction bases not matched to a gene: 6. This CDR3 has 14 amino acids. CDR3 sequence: CASNVGLAGVEQYF. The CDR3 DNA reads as TGTGCCAGCAACGTAGGACTAGCGGGGGTCGAGCAGTACTTC.

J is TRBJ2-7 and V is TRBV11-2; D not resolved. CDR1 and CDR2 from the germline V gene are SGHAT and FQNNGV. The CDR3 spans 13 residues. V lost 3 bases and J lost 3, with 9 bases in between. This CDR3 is CASSFDTLYEQYF. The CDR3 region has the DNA TGTGCCAGCAGCTTCGACACTCTCTACGAGCAGTACTTC.

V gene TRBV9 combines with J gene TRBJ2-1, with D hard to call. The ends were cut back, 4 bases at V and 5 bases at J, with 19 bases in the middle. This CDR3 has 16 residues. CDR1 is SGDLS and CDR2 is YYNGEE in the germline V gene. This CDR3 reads CASSPPGPPGHNEQFF. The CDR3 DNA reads TGTGCCAGCAGCCCCCCTGGGCCCCCGGGCCACAATGAGCAGTTCTTC.

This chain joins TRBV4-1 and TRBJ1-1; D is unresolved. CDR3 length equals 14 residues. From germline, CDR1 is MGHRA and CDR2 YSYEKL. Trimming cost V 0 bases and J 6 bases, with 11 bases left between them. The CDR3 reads CASSQDPADPEAFF. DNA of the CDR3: TGCGCCAGCAGCCAAGACCCAGCGGACCCTGAAGCTTTCTTT.

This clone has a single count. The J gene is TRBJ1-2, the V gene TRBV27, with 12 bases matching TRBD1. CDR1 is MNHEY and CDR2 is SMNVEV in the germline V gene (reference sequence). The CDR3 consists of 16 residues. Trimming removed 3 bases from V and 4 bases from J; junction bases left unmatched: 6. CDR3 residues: CASSLSGTGGIYGYTF. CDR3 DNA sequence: TGTGCCAGCAGTTTGTCCGGGACAGGGGGCATCTATGGCTACACCTTC.

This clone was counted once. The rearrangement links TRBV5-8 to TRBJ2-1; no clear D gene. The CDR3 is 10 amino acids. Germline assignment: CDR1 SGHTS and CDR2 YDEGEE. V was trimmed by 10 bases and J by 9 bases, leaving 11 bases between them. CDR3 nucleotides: TGTGCCGTTAACCGAGGTGAGCAGTTCTTC. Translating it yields CAVNRGEQFF.

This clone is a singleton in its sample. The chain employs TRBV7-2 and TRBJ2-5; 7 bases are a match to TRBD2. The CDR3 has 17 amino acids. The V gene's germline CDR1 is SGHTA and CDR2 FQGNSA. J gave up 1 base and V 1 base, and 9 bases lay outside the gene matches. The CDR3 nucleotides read TGTGCCAGCAGCTTAGTTGATAGCGGGTTAGCCCAAGAGACCCAGTACTTC. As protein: CASSLVDSGLAQETQYF.

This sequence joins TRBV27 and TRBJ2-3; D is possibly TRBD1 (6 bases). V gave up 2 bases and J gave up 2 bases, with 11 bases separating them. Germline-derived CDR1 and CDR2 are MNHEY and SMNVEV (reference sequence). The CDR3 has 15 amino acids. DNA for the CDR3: TGTGCCAGCAGTTTACCAGGACAGCTCACAGATACGCAGTATTTT. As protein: CASSLPGQLTDTQYF.

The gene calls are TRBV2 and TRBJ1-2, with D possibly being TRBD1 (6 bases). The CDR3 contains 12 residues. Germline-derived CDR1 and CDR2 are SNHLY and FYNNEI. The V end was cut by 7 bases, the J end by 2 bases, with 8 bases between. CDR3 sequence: CASKGENYGYTF. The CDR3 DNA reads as TGTGCCAGCAAGGGGGAAAACTATGGCTACACCTTC.

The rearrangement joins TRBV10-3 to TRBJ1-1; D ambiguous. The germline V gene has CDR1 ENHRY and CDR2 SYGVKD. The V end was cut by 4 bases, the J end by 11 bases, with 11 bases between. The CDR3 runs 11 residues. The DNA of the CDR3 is TGTGCCATCAGTGGTGGCAGTTTCGCTTTCTTT. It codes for CAISGGSFAFF.

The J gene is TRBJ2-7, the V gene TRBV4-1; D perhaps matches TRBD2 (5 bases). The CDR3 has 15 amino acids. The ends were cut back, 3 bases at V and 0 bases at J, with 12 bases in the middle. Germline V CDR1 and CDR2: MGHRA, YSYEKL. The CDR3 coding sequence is TGCGCCAGCAGCCACACCTGGGGAGACTCCTACGAGCAGTACTTC. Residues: CASSHTWGDSYEQYF.

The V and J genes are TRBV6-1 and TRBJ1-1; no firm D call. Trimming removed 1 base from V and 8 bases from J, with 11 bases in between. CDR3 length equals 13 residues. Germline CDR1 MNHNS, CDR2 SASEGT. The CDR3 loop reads CASSEEWWQEAFF. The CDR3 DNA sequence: TGTGCCAGCAGTGAAGAGTGGTGGCAGGAAGCTTTCTTT.

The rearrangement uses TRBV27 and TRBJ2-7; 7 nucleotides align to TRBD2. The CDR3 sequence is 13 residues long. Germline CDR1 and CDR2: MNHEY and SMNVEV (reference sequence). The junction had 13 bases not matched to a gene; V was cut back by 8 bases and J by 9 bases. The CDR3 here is CASRSGFRDGQYF. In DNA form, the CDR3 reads TGTGCCAGCCGTAGCGGGTTCCGAGATGGGCAGTACTTC.

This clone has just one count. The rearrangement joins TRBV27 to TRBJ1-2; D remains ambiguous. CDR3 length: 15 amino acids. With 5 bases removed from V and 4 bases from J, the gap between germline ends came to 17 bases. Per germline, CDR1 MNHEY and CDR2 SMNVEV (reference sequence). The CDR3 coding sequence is TGTGCCAGCAGTATTGACGGGGAGAATATCTATGGCTACACCTTC. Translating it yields CASSIDGENIYGYTF.

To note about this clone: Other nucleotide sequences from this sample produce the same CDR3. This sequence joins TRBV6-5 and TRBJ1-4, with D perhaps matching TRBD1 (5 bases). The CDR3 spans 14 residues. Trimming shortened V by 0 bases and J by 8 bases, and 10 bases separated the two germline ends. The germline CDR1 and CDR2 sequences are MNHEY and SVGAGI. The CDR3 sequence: CASSYSGGTEKLFF. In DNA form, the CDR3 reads TGTGCCAGCAGTTACTCGGGGGGAACCGAAAAACTGTTTTTT.